Listed below are T cell receptor beta chains from one sample, sequenced in a study of blood T cell repertoires in COVID-19. This table comes from immunoSEQ multiplex PCR, and its TCRdb copy is limited to in-frame clones, with some not included. The table has about 80,000 clones, less than 90% seen once; the top ten hold 4.5% to 7%. Sequencing was performed on peripheral blood. Source of these receptors: a man aged 60 to 69 with active or convalescent COVID-19. Each CDR3 is given with its conserved first and last residue. D genes are given only for firm matches. For some rows the clone size is stated as once, few or many, or as a class when expanded; others skip it.

TRBV15 - - CATSSRGDTQYF
TRBV5-4 - TRBD1 CASSSRTGWTNTGELFF
TRBV6-4 - TRBD1 CASRARQGFNEQYF
TRBV18 once TRBD2 CASSLGAGPSYEQYF
TRBV4-3 - TRBD2 CASRKGLAGGYNEQFF
TRBV2 - - CASSVQQGYNEQFF
TRBV20-1 - TRBD1 CSASEEGAPGNYGYTF
TRBV6-2/TRBV6-3 - TRBD2 CASSPRTSGGSYEQYF
TRBV28 once TRBD2 CASTLPGLAGVTDTQYF
TRBV25-1 - TRBD1 CATRMTGQGYTF
TRBV2 few TRBD1 CASRQGSNTGELFF
TRBV9 - - CASSAEAGDNSPLHF
TRBV19 - - CASSPGPPHEKLFF
TRBV6-5 - TRBD1 CASRKGQANTGELFF
TRBV9 - - CASSVKQGNGDTQYF
TRBV10-1 - - CASSESRALPNYGYTF
TRBV5-4 - - CASSKWAGSSYEQYF
TRBV6-2/TRBV6-3 once TRBD1 CASSYDPGQGVSYEQYF
TRBV19 - - CASSFGLGGDTQYF
TRBV7-2 many TRBD1 CASLTQGAGGELFF
TRBV4-2 - - CASSLTNRRGSNQPQHF
TRBV9 - - CASSVDQGTHYGYTF
TRBV2 - - CASTLVTSNYGYTF
TRBV2 - - CASSEVPPGGDTQYF
TRBV7-2 - - CASSLLGARGGDSPLHF
TRBV19 - TRBD1 CASSTTGDLSPLHF
TRBV7-9 - TRBD1 CASSLALGRGHTF
TRBV19 - - CASSETGRLEAFF
TRBV7-2 few TRBD2 CASSPWVRRKRGFQETQYF
TRBV7-2 - - CASSLEYNYGYTF
TRBV24-1 once - CATSDFRGTLNQPQHF
TRBV19 - - CASSIPGNQPQHF
TRBV6-6 - - CASSLGLGGITGELFF